This TCR beta chain was captured in a study of blood T cell repertoires in COVID-19. Study-level background: Spain, Italy and the United States supplied samples that represented acute and convalescent COVID-19. Sample material is recorded as cDNA or gDNA derived from T cells, B-cell-depleted T cells, or PBMCs.

The germline CDR1 and CDR2 sequences are GTSNPN and SVGIG (reference sequence). The ends lost 0 bases at V and 7 bases at J; junction bases unmatched: 6. This CDR3 comprises 15 residues. As handled by the study authors: Reference gene primer amplification yielded estimated nucleated cell counts. Measured with immunoSEQ multiplex PCR; TCRdb has only the in-frame clones, and not every one. V and J calls and clone size follow that table, whereas D and trimming were derived from the DNA. The sample holds around 130,000 clones, about 84% seen once. This clone was seen only once. The clonotype originates from a woman in her sixties or seventies with acute or convalescent COVID-19. The sequenced sample was peripheral blood. The V and J genes are TRBV30 and TRBJ1-6; 7 nucleotides agree with TRBD1. CDR3: CAWSVRYRGNSPLHF. The CDR3 DNA is TGTGCCTGGAGTGTACGCTACAGGGGAAATTCACCCCTCCACTTT.